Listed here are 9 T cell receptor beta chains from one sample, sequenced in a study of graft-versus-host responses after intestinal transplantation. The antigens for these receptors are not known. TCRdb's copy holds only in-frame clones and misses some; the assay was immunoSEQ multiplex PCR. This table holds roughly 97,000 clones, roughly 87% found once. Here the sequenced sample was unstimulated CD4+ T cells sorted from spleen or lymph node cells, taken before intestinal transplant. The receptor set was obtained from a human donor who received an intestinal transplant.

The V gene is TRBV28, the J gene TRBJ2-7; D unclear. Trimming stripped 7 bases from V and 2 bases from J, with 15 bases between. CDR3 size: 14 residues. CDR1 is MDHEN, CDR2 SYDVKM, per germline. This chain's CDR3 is CASTPGQATYEQYF. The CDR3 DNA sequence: TGTGCCAGCACCCCTGGGCAGGCAACCTACGAGCAGTACTTC.

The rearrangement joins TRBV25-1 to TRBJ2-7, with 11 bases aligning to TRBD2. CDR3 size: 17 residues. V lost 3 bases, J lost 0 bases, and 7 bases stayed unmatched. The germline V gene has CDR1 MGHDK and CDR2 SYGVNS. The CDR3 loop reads CASSDASGRPNSYEQYF. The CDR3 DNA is TGTGCCAGCAGTGATGCTAGCGGGAGGCCCAACTCCTACGAGCAGTACTTC.

CDR3 DNA sequence: TGTGCCAGCAGCCACCCCGGGACCCTAGGTGGAGAGACCCAGTACTTC. Encoded protein: CASSHPGTLGGETQYF. This chain links TRBV14 with TRBJ2-5, with D perhaps given as TRBD1 or TRBD2 (5 bases each). V was trimmed by 3 bases and J by 4 bases, leaving 18 bases between them. Germline CDR1 reads SGHDN; CDR2 reads FVKESK. CDR3 size: 16 residues.

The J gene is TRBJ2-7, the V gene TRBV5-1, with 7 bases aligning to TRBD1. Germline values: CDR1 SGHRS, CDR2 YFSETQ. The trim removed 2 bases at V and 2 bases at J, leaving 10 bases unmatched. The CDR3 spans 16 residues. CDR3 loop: CASSLSGQVGAYEQYF. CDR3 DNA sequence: TGCGCCAGCAGCTTATCTGGACAGGTCGGGGCCTACGAGCAGTACTTC.

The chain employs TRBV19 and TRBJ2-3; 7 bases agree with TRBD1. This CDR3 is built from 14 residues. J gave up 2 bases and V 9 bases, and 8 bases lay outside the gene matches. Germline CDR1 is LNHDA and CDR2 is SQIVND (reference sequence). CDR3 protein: CASRPGTDTDTQYF. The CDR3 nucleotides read TGTGCCAGCCGCCCCGGGACAGACACAGATACGCAGTATTTT.

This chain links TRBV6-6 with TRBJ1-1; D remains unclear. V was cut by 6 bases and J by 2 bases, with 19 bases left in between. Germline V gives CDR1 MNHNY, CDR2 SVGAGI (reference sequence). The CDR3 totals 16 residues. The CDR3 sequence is CASSHGRDTSNTEAFF. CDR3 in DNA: TGTGCCAGCAGCCACGGTCGAGACACATCTAACACTGAAGCTTTCTTT.

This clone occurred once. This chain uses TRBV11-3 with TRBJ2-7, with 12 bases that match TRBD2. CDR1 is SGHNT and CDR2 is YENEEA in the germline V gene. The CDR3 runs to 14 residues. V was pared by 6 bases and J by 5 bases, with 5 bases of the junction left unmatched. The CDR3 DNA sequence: TGTGCCAGCAGTGGGCTAGCGGGAGGGAACGAGCAGTACTTC. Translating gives CASSGLAGGNEQYF.

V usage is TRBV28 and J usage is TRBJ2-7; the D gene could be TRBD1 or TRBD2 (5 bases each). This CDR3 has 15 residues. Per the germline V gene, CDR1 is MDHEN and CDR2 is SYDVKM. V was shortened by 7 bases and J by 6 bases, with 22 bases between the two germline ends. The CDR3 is CASTLARGLGVEQYF. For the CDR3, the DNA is TGTGCCAGCACCCTGGCGAGGGGTTTAGGGGTCGAGCAGTACTTC.

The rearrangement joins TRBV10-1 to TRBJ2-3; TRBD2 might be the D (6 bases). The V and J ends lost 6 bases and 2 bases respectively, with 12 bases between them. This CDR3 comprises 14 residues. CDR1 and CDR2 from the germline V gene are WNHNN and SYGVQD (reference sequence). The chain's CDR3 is CASRGGGPTDTQYF. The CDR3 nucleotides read TGCGCCAGCAGGGGCGGAGGGCCCACAGATACGCAGTATTTT.